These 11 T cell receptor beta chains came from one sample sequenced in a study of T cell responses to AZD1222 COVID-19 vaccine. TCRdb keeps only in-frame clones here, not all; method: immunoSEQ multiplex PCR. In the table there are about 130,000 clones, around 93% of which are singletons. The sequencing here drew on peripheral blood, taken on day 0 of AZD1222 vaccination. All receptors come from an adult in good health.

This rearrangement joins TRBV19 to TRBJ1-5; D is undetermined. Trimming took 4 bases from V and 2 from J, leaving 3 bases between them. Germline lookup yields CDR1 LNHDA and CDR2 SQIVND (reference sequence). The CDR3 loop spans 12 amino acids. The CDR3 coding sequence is TGTGCCAGTAGTAGTGGCAATCAGCCCCAGCATTTT. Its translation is CASSSGNQPQHF.

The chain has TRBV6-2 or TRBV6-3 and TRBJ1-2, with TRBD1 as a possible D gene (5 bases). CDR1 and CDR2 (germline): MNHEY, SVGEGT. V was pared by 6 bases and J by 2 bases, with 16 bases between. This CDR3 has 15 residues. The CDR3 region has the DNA TGTGCCAGCAGCTCGCAACAGGATACCAACTATGGCTACACCTTC. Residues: CASSSQQDTNYGYTF.

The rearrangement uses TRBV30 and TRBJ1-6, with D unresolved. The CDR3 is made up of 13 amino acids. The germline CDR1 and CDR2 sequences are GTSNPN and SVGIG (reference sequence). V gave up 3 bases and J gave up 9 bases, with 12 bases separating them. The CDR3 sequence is CAWRIAEPSPLHF. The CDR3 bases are TGTGCCTGGAGAATAGCAGAACCTTCACCCCTCCACTTT.

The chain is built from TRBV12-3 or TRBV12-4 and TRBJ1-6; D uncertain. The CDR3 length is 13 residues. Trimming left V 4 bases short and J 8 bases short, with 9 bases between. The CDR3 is CASSSDAYSPLHF. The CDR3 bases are TGTGCCAGCAGTTCAGACGCCTATTCACCCCTCCACTTT.

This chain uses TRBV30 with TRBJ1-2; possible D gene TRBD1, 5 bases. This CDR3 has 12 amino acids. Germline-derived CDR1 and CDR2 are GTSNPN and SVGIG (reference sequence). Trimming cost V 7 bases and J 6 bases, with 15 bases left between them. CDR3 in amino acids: CASVSWGDGYTF. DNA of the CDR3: TGTGCCTCCGTTAGTTGGGGGGATGGCTACACCTTC.

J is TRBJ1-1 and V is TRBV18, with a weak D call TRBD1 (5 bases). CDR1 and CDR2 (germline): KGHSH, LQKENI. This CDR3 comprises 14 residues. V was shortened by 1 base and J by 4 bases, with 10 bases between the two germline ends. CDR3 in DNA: TGTGCCAGCTCACCACGAAGAGGGGTCACTGAAGCTTTCTTT. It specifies CASSPRRGVTEAFF.

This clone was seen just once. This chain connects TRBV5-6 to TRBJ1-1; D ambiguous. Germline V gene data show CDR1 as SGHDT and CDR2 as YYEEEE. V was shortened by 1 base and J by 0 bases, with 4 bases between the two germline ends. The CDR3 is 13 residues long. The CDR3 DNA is TGTGCCAGCAGCTTGATTATGAACACTGAAGCTTTCTTT. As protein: CASSLIMNTEAFF.

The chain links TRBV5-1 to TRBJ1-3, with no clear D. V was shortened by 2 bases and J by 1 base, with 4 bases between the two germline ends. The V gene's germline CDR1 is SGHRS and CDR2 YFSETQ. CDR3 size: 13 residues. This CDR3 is CASSLSSGNTIYF. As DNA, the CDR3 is TGCGCCAGCAGCTTATCTTCTGGAAACACCATATATTTT.

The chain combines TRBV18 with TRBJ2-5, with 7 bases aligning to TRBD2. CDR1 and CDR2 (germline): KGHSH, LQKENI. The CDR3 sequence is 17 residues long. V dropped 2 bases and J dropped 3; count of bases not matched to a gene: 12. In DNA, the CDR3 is TGTGCCAGCTCACCATCCCGGACTAGTCTAACAAAAGAGACCCAGTACTTC. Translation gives CASSPSRTSLTKETQYF.

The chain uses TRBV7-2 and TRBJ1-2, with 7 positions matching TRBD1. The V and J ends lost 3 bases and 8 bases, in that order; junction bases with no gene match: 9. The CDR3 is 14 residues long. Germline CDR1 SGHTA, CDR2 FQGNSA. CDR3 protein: CASSFTGARSGYTF. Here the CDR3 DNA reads TGTGCCAGCAGCTTTACAGGGGCTCGGAGCGGCTACACCTTC.

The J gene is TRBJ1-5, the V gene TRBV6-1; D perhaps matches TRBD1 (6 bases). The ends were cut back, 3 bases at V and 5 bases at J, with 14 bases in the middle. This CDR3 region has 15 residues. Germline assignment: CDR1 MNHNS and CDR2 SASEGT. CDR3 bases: TGTGCCAGCAGTGACACAGGGAGTTATTATCAGCCCCAGCATTTT. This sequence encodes CASSDTGSYYQPQHF.